Following are 29 T cell receptor beta chains from one sample sequenced in a study of OX40 agonist ivuxolimab in advanced cancers. TCRdb's copy holds only in-frame clones and misses some; the assay was immunoSEQ multiplex PCR. The sample gives 100,000 or so clones, around 93% of which show up once; roughly 0.56% is in the top ten. Sample: CD4+ or CD8+ T cells sorted from blood, taken in a trial of the OX40 agonist ivuxolimab. The receptors stem from an adult with an advanced solid tumor such as melanoma, head and neck, liver or kidney cancer.

The V call is TRBV11-3, the J call TRBJ2-1, with 7 bases lining up with TRBD2. Germline values: CDR1 SGHNT, CDR2 YENEEA. The CDR3 extends over 15 amino acids. V dropped 1 base and J dropped 5; count of bases not matched to a gene: 5. Here the CDR3 DNA reads TGTGCCAGCAGCTTAGGCGGGAGAAAGAACAATGAGCAGTTCTTC. Protein product: CASSLGGRKNNEQFF.

The chain links TRBV6-6 to TRBJ2-7, with D tentatively TRBD1 (5 bases). V lost 0 bases to trimming and J lost 0 bases, with 6 bases between them. The CDR3 length is 14 residues. Germline CDR1 reads MNHNY; CDR2 reads SVGAGI (reference sequence). The CDR3 protein is CASSYSGASYEQYF. DNA of the CDR3: TGTGCCAGCAGTTACTCAGGGGCCTCCTACGAGCAGTACTTC.

This chain uses TRBV28 with TRBJ1-3; D is perhaps TRBD1 (5 bases). The germline V gene encodes CDR1 MDHEN and CDR2 SYDVKM. There are 16 residues in the CDR3. V was pared by 6 bases and J by 0 bases, with 15 bases between. CDR3 sequence reads: CASSTGTASSGNTIYF. CDR3 coding DNA: TGTGCCAGCAGCACCGGGACCGCGAGCTCTGGAAACACCATATATTTT.

The chain joins TRBV18 to TRBJ1-2; TRBD1 aligns across 9 bases. The CDR3 runs to 14 residues. Germline lookup yields CDR1 KGHSH and CDR2 LQKENI. J lost 4 bases, V lost 7 bases, and 7 bases had no gene match. CDR3 bases: TGTGCCAGCTGCCCGGACAGGGGATTCTATGGCTACACCTTC. It is translated as CASCPDRGFYGYTF.

This chain links TRBV25-1 with TRBJ2-1; D remains ambiguous. The length of the CDR3 is 15 residues. V was shortened by 1 base and J by 1 base, with 8 bases between the two germline ends. The germline V gene has CDR1 MGHDK and CDR2 SYGVNS. CDR3 sequence (DNA): TGTGCCAGCAGTGAATGGTCAGGATCCTACAATGAGCAGTTCTTC. Protein sequence: CASSEWSGSYNEQFF.

This clone was found once. CDR3 residues: CASSIRSAYNQPQHF. DNA of the CDR3: TGTGCCAGTAGTATTCGGTCGGCTTACAATCAGCCCCAGCATTTT. V gene TRBV19 combines with J gene TRBJ1-5; D gene ambiguous. Deletions cut 3 bases from V and 3 bases from J, with 12 bases between. Germline V gene sequence: CDR1 LNHDA, CDR2 SQIVND (reference sequence). The CDR3 has 15 amino acids.

This clone has a single count. The chain uses TRBV2 and TRBJ2-7; the D gene is possibly TRBD2 (6 bases). The CDR3 is 12 residues long. Germline V CDR1 and CDR2: SNHLY, FYNNEI. V gave up 6 bases and J gave up 4 bases, with 10 bases separating them. CDR3: CASRFSGYEQYF. The CDR3 DNA sequence: TGTGCCAGCAGATTCAGCGGGTACGAGCAGTACTTC.

The gene calls are TRBV29-1 and TRBJ1-1; D call uncertain. Germline CDR1 and CDR2: SQVTM and ANQGSEA. The CDR3 sequence is 14 residues long. V dropped 2 bases and J dropped 1 base, with 11 bases sitting between them. For the CDR3, the DNA is TGCAGCGTTGAATCCGGGAAGGGGAACACTGAAGCTTTCTTT. It codes for CSVESGKGNTEAFF.

This clone is a singleton in its sample. The V call is TRBV5-4, the J call TRBJ2-7; 8 bases fit TRBD2. Germline lookup yields CDR1 SGHNT and CDR2 YYREEE (reference sequence). With 4 bases clipped from V and 3 bases from J, the junction kept 3 bases outside the gene matches. The CDR3 sequence is 13 residues long. CDR3 in DNA: TGTGCCAGCAGCCCGGGAGGGGTCTACGAGCAGTACTTC. The encoded protein is CASSPGGVYEQYF.

The J gene is TRBJ2-1, the V gene TRBV11-1, with 7 bases identical to TRBD2. J lost 0 bases, V lost 3 bases, and 8 bases had no gene match. This CDR3 is 17 amino acids long. The germline CDR1 and CDR2 sequences are SGHAT and FQDESV (reference sequence). CDR3 nucleotide sequence: TGTGCCAGCAGCTTCTCGGGGCGGGGGAGCTCCTACAATGAGCAGTTCTTC. Translation: CASSFSGRGSSYNEQFF.

The gene calls are TRBV6-5 and TRBJ2-1; D is tentatively TRBD1 or TRBD2 (5 bases each). This CDR3 has 13 amino acids. Germline lookup yields CDR1 MNHEY and CDR2 SVGAGI. V dropped 9 bases and J dropped 1 base, with 10 bases sitting between them. This CDR3 reads CARYGGSYNEQFF. The CDR3 DNA reads as TGTGCCAGGTATGGGGGATCCTACAATGAGCAGTTCTTC.

This chain connects TRBV5-4 to TRBJ2-7; 8 nucleotides line up with TRBD2. The CDR3 contains 15 residues. Germline V lookup: CDR1 SGHNT, CDR2 YYREEE (reference sequence). Germline trimming cut 0 bases from V and 3 bases from J; bases unmatched to any gene: 5. The CDR3 here is CASSLARGGYYEQYF. The DNA of the CDR3 is TGTGCCAGCAGCTTGGCCCGGGGGGGGTACTACGAGCAGTACTTC.

This chain joins TRBV27 and TRBJ2-5; D is undetermined. The CDR3 consists of 14 residues. The germline V gene encodes CDR1 MNHEY and CDR2 SMNVEV (reference sequence). V was pared by 6 bases and J by 2 bases, with 13 bases between. The CDR3 loop reads CASRRQFSQETQYF. CDR3 in DNA: TGTGCCAGCAGGAGACAATTTTCACAAGAGACCCAGTACTTC.

The rearrangement links TRBV6-5 to TRBJ2-7; TRBD1 might be the D (5 bases). Deletions cut 6 bases from V and 6 bases from J, with 12 bases between. Germline values: CDR1 MNHEY, CDR2 SVGAGI. The CDR3 runs to 12 residues. CDR3 DNA sequence: TGTGCCAGCAGGCGGTTAGGGGCCGAGCAGTACTTC. This gives the protein CASRRLGAEQYF.

V gene TRBV5-1 combines with J gene TRBJ2-1; 9 nucleotides line up with TRBD1. V gave up 2 bases and J gave up 2 bases; unmatched junction bases: 2. This CDR3 comprises 15 residues. Germline-derived CDR1 and CDR2 are SGHRS and YFSETQ. The CDR3 here is CASSFNRGPYNEQFF. The CDR3 DNA is TGCGCCAGCAGCTTCAACAGGGGGCCCTACAATGAGCAGTTCTTC.

The gene calls are TRBV5-4 and TRBJ2-7, with D hard to call. CDR1 is SGHNT and CDR2 is YYREEE in the germline V gene (reference sequence). V lost 0 bases, J lost 1 base, and 14 bases lay in between. The length of the CDR3 is 16 residues. The CDR3 DNA is TGTGCCAGCAGCTTGGAGAACGGCAGGCCTTCCTACGAGCAGTACTTC. Its translation is CASSLENGRPSYEQYF.

The rearrangement links TRBV18 to TRBJ1-5; 9 nucleotides match TRBD1. Germline lookup yields CDR1 KGHSH and CDR2 LQKENI. The CDR3 is made up of 13 amino acids. V dropped 8 bases and J dropped 2; count of bases not matched to a gene: 1. CDR3 nucleotides: TGTGCCAGCCGGACAGGGGGCAATCAGCCCCAGCATTTT. It is translated as CASRTGGNQPQHF.

This chain uses TRBV6-1 with TRBJ1-1; 7 bases align to TRBD1. The CDR3 has 15 amino acids. V lost 5 bases, J lost 3 bases, and 9 bases stayed unmatched. CDR1 is MNHNS, CDR2 SASEGT, per germline. CDR3 DNA sequence: TGTGCCAGCAGTATCCGGGACAGAGGGGACACTGAAGCTTTCTTT. It yields the protein CASSIRDRGDTEAFF.

The chain carries TRBV28 and TRBJ1-2; D may be TRBD1 (6 bases). The CDR3 spans 15 residues. Germline V CDR1 and CDR2: MDHEN, SYDVKM. Trimming removed 2 bases at V and 3 bases at J, with 13 bases between. CDR3 sequence reads: CASSLGGAADYGYTF. The CDR3 region has the DNA TGTGCCAGCAGTTTAGGGGGGGCAGCAGACTATGGCTACACCTTC.

This rearrangement joins TRBV7-2 to TRBJ1-4; D unclear. Germline V gene data show CDR1 as SGHTA and CDR2 as FQGNSA. Trimming cost V 5 bases and J 7 bases, with 14 bases left between them. The CDR3 has 14 amino acids. The CDR3 protein is CASSRGGFLEKLFF. The CDR3 region has the DNA TGTGCCAGCAGCCGAGGAGGTTTCCTTGAAAAACTGTTTTTT.

The rearrangement links TRBV2 to TRBJ2-7; D unclear. V gave up 8 bases and J gave up 5 bases, with 19 bases separating them. The CDR3 spans 14 residues. CDR1 is SNHLY and CDR2 is FYNNEI in the germline V gene. The CDR3 protein is CASRSGQSWDEQYF. DNA for the CDR3: TGTGCCAGCCGATCCGGGCAGTCCTGGGACGAGCAGTACTTC.

The chain carries TRBV11-2 and TRBJ2-5; TRBD1 matches 8 bases. The CDR3 has 15 amino acids. The V and J ends lost 1 base and 5 bases, in that order; junction bases with no gene match: 6. Germline CDR1 SGHAT, CDR2 FQNNGV. CDR3 protein: CASSLGAGGFETQYF. The CDR3 DNA sequence: TGTGCCAGCAGCTTAGGGGCAGGGGGCTTCGAGACCCAGTACTTC.

The chain joins TRBV6-5 to TRBJ1-2, with unresolved D. Looked up from germline, CDR1 is MNHEY and CDR2 is SVGAGI. CDR3 size: 12 residues. V dropped 4 bases and J dropped 7 bases, with 10 bases sitting between them. In DNA form, the CDR3 reads TGTGCCAGCAGTTCCGACGTGAGTGGCTACACCTTC. Translating gives CASSSDVSGYTF.

The rearrangement uses TRBV7-9 and TRBJ2-3; no definite D call. The CDR3 length is 12 residues. V was trimmed by 4 bases and J by 9 bases, leaving 11 bases between them. CDR1 and CDR2 from the germline V gene are SEHNR and FQNEAQ (reference sequence). DNA for the CDR3: TGTGCCAGCAGCTCCCTACCTGGCACGCAGTATTTT. This translates into CASSSLPGTQYF.

This rearrangement joins TRBV19 to TRBJ1-5; D perhaps matches TRBD1 (6 bases). This CDR3 spans 16 amino acids. V was clipped by 4 bases and J by 0 bases, with 13 bases between them. Germline-derived CDR1 and CDR2 are LNHDA and SQIVND (reference sequence). The CDR3 nucleotides are TGTGCCAGTAGTACCCAGGGGAGGACTAGCAATCAGCCCCAGCATTTT. This gives the protein CASSTQGRTSNQPQHF. Filled out from reference TRBV19 and TRBJ1-5, the complete variable domain reads DGGITQSPKYLFRKEGQNVTLSCEQNLNHDAMYWYRQDPGQGLRLIYYSQIVNDFQKGDIAEGYSVSREKKESFPLTVTSAQKNPTAFYLCASSTQGRTSNQPQHFGDGTRLSIL.

The chain is built from TRBV2 and TRBJ1-4, with 9 nucleotides matching TRBD1. Germline CDR1 reads SNHLY; CDR2 reads FYNNEI. The ends lost 2 bases at V and 5 bases at J; junction bases unmatched: 9. CDR3 length: 17 amino acids. The CDR3 spells CASSENRGQGVNEKLFF. CDR3 sequence (DNA): TGTGCCAGCAGTGAAAACAGGGGGCAAGGGGTGAATGAAAAACTGTTTTTT.

J is TRBJ2-7 and V is TRBV28, with no clear D. The CDR3 covers 15 residues. Deletions cut 5 bases from V and 6 bases from J, with 20 bases between. CDR1 and CDR2 (germline): MDHEN, SYDVKM. CDR3 in amino acids: CASSPRLLTWREQYF. Written as DNA, the CDR3 is TGTGCCAGCAGTCCGCGCCTTCTTACATGGCGCGAGCAGTACTTC.

This chain connects TRBV5-1 to TRBJ1-1; perhaps TRBD1 as D (6 bases). V was cut by 4 bases and J by 1 base, with 11 bases left in between. From germline, CDR1 is SGHRS and CDR2 YFSETQ. The CDR3 totals 14 residues. The DNA of the CDR3 is TGCGCCAGCAGCCAGGGACAACCGAACACTGAAGCTTTCTTT. Protein sequence: CASSQGQPNTEAFF.

This chain connects TRBV5-6 to TRBJ1-2; D is ambiguous. V lost 1 base and J lost 2, with 9 bases in between. The CDR3 is 14 residues long. Looked up from germline, CDR1 is SGHDT and CDR2 is YYEEEE. For the CDR3, the DNA is TGTGCCAGCAGCTTGCCGGGGATCAACTATGGCTACACCTTC. Translating gives CASSLPGINYGYTF. Filled out from reference TRBV5-6 and TRBJ1-2, the complete variable domain reads DAGVTQSPTHLIKTRGQQVTLRCSPKSGHDTVSWYQQALGQGPQFIFQYYEEEERQRGNFPDRFSGHQFPNYSSELNVNALLLGDSALYLCASSLPGINYGYTFGSGTRLTVV.